Presented here are 17 T cell receptor beta chains from one specimen sequenced in a study of T-cell memory formation after mild COVID-19. MiXCR, run by TCRdb on the 5' RACE reads, gives a single entry per CDR3 protein. This table holds 200,000 or so distinct CDR3 sequences, about a sixth found once. Input material: PBMCs or a T cell subset sorted from them (not recorded which). The receptors stem from an adult woman who had mild COVID-19 (a few samples of this study predate the infection). Cell type and time point are not known.

This sequence joins TRBV5-1 and TRBJ2-3; D is possibly TRBD2 (5 bases). The CDR3 has 15 residues. Germline V CDR1 and CDR2: SGHRS, YFSETQ. V gave up 0 bases and J gave up 2 bases, with 10 bases separating them. The CDR3 DNA follows: TGCGCCAGCAGCTTGGCGTTCGGGGTCACAGATACGCAGTATTTT. Its protein product is CASSLAFGVTDTQYF.

This clonotype appeared many times. The CDR3 coding sequence is TGCGCCAGCAGCCCAGTAGCGGCGACGGAAGAGACCCAGTACTTC. Its protein is CASSPVAATEETQYF. The V call is TRBV4-3, the J call TRBJ2-5; possibly TRBD2 for D (6 bases). In germline, CDR1 is LGHNA, CDR2 YSLEER. This CDR3 region has 15 residues. V dropped 4 bases and J dropped 3 bases, with 15 bases sitting between them.

This clonotype was counted between two and nine times. The chain recombines TRBV11-1 with TRBJ2-7; tentatively, D is TRBD1 or TRBD2 (5 bases each). The V end was cut by 2 bases, the J end by 3 bases, with 17 bases between. Germline CDR1 reads SGHAT; CDR2 reads FQDESV (reference sequence). This CDR3 contains 16 residues. CDR3 sequence: CASSLTDEGLHYEQYF. In DNA form, the CDR3 reads TGTGCCAGCAGCTTAACCGATGAGGGGCTTCACTACGAGCAGTACTTC.

This clonotype was picked up a small number of times. The V gene is TRBV5-1, the J gene TRBJ1-2, with D maybe TRBD1 (6 bases). Germline V lookup: CDR1 SGHRS, CDR2 YFSETQ. Between the trimmed V and J ends, which lost 5 bases and 5 bases, there was a span of 13 bases. The CDR3 extends over 13 amino acids. This chain's CDR3 is CASSAGTNYGYTF. Here the CDR3 DNA reads TGCGCCAGCAGTGCCGGGACAAATTATGGCTACACCTTC.

This clonotype was found a few times. The J gene is TRBJ2-1, the V gene TRBV15; D is ambiguous. The CDR3 totals 13 residues. Trimming removed 0 bases at V and 16 bases at J, with 16 bases between. Germline V lookup: CDR1 LNHNV, CDR2 YYDKDF (reference sequence). The CDR3 reads CATSRDVAYQSFF. The DNA for the CDR3 is TGTGCCACCAGCAGAGATGTTGCCTATCAATCCTTCTTC.

This clonotype was counted a few times. This chain joins TRBV11-2 and TRBJ1-5, with D unclear. The CDR3 loop spans 14 amino acids. The V gene's germline CDR1 is SGHAT and CDR2 FQNNGV. Trimming took 0 bases from V and 7 from J, leaving 10 bases between them. The CDR3 DNA reads TGTGCCAGCAGCTTAGAGGGAGGGAAACAGCCCCAGCATTTT. Translated, it gives CASSLEGGKQPQHF. Complete variable domain (other parts from reference TRBV11-2 and TRBJ1-5): EAGVAQSPRYKIIEKRQSVAFWCNPISGHATLYWYQQILGQGPKLLIQFQNNGVVDDSQLPKDRFSAERLKGVDSTLKIQPAKLEDSAVYLCASSLEGGKQPQHFGDGTRLSIL.

Only a few counts were recorded for this clonotype. The chain links TRBV6-5 to TRBJ1-1; no clear D gene. Trimming removed 2 bases from V and 3 bases from J, with 7 bases in between. This CDR3 is built from 13 residues. Germline loops: CDR1 MNHEY, CDR2 SVGAGI. The CDR3 loop is CASSYEIYTEAFF. The CDR3 bases are TGTGCCAGCAGTTACGAGATTTACACTGAAGCTTTCTTT.

This clonotype has more than one count but fewer than ten. The V call is TRBV5-1, the J call TRBJ2-1, with a weak D call TRBD1 (6 bases). This CDR3 has 13 residues. The V end lost 2 bases, the J end lost 9 bases, and 12 bases lay between the germline ends. Germline CDR1 and CDR2: SGHRS and YFSETQ. CDR3: CASSFPRGTEQFF. Here the CDR3 DNA reads TGCGCCAGCAGCTTCCCCAGGGGTACTGAGCAGTTCTTC.

In its sample, this clonotype was seen a few times. The CDR3 bases are TGTGCCAGCAGTTACTCGGAAGCTGGAGTCACTGAAGCTTTCTTT. Its protein product is CASSYSEAGVTEAFF. V usage is TRBV6-6 and J usage is TRBJ1-1, with D hard to call. Germline CDR1 MNHNY, CDR2 SVGAGI (reference sequence). The V and J ends lost 0 bases and 4 bases respectively, with 12 bases between them. The CDR3 is 15 residues long.

This rearrangement joins TRBV4-1 to TRBJ2-7; unclear D gene. V was shortened by 1 base and J by 2 bases, with 9 bases between the two germline ends. The CDR3 covers 14 residues. The germline V gene has CDR1 MGHRA and CDR2 YSYEKL. CDR3: CASSQGLSPYEQYF. CDR3 coding DNA: TGCGCCAGCAGCCAAGGACTGAGTCCCTACGAGCAGTACTTC.

A few counts support this clonotype. The genes are TRBV18 and TRBJ2-7; 10 bases fit TRBD1. The J segment lost 4 bases and the V segment lost 4 bases, leaving 7 bases of the junction unmatched. The CDR3 runs to 15 residues. The V gene's germline CDR1 is KGHSH and CDR2 LQKENI. CDR3 residues: CASSLSTGGLYEQYF. Written as DNA, the CDR3 is TGTGCCAGCTCACTTTCGACAGGGGGCTTATACGAGCAGTACTTC.

This sequence joins TRBV9 and TRBJ2-5, with 13 bases fitting TRBD2. Per the germline V gene, CDR1 is SGDLS and CDR2 is YYNGEE. The V and J ends lost 0 bases and 5 bases, in that order; junction bases with no gene match: 1. The length of the CDR3 is 15 residues. DNA of the CDR3: TGTGCCAGCAGCGTAGAGGGACTAGCGGGGGAGACCCAGTACTTC. Protein sequence: CASSVEGLAGETQYF. The entire variable domain, with the rest obtained from reference TRBV9 and TRBJ2-5, is as follows: DSGVTQTPKHLITATGQRVTLRCSPRSGDLSVYWYQQSLDQGLQFLIQYYNGEERAKGNILERFSAQQFPDLHSELNLSSLELGDSALYFCASSVEGLAGETQYFGPGTRLLVL.

The chain employs TRBV29-1 and TRBJ2-3; 10 nucleotides match TRBD1. This CDR3 contains 15 residues. Germline V gene sequence: CDR1 SQVTM, CDR2 ANQGSEA. V dropped 5 bases and J dropped 2; count of bases not matched to a gene: 7. As DNA, the CDR3 is TGCAGCGTTCCCTCGACAGGGGGCGTCACAGATACGCAGTATTTT. Its protein is CSVPSTGGVTDTQYF.

The J gene is TRBJ2-1, the V gene TRBV6-5; tentatively, D is TRBD1 or TRBD2 (5 bases each). Germline V gives CDR1 MNHEY, CDR2 SVGAGI. CDR3 size: 15 residues. V lost 2 bases to trimming and J lost 4 bases, with 12 bases between them. The CDR3 is CASSYEGLGYNEQFF. For the CDR3, the DNA is TGTGCCAGCAGTTACGAGGGGTTGGGGTACAATGAGCAGTTCTTC.

This clonotype was counted many times. The rearrangement links TRBV7-2 to TRBJ1-2; D is perhaps TRBD1 (6 bases). Germline V gene lookup returns CDR1 SGHTA and CDR2 FQGNSA. Trimming removed 5 bases from V and 7 bases from J, with 17 bases in between. There are 14 residues in the CDR3. The CDR3 bases are TGTGCCAGCAGCGTCCGACAGGCCCTGAGTGGCTACACCTTC. Translation: CASSVRQALSGYTF.

This clonotype has at least ten counts. V and J are TRBV5-1 and TRBJ2-5; TRBD1 matches 11 bases. This CDR3 comprises 15 residues. Unmatched junction bases numbered 7, after V lost 4 bases and J lost 5 bases. Per the germline V gene, CDR1 is SGHRS and CDR2 is YFSETQ. CDR3 nucleotides: TGCGCCAGCAGCCCCGGACAGGGGGCGGTGGAGACCCAGTACTTC. This translates into CASSPGQGAVETQYF.

V and J are TRBV20-1 and TRBJ1-2; a weak D match, TRBD1 (5 bases). CDR3 length: 13 residues. The V gene's germline CDR1 is DFQATT and CDR2 SNEGSKA (reference sequence). V was pared by 3 bases and J by 3 bases, with 11 bases between. The CDR3 loop is CSASRDSYYGYTF. CDR3 bases: TGCAGTGCTAGCCGCGACAGCTACTATGGCTACACCTTC.